The TCR beta chain described here comes from a study of shared T cell receptors in the human thymus. TCRdb's copy holds only in-frame clones and misses some; the assay was immunoSEQ multiplex PCR. The table shows hundreds of thousands of clones, with approximately 90% occurring only once. The table lists this clone with a count of one. The CDR3 is 17 residues long. CDR1 and CDR2 (germline): SGHTA, FQGNSA. The V and J ends lost 3 bases and 6 bases respectively, with 23 bases between them. These data are also associated with another study on human thymus T cells.

The sequence came from a boy in the first two years of life with a congenital heart defect. Sequenced sample: thymocytes. The chain is built from TRBV7-2 and TRBJ1-2; tentatively, D is TRBD1 (6 bases). In DNA, the CDR3 is TGTGCCAGCAGCTTTGGGTACCACAGGGACGCCCCTGATGGCTACACCTTC. Protein sequence: CASSFGYHRDAPDGYTF.